This T cell receptor beta chain was captured by sequencing in a study of blood T cell repertoires in COVID-19. Study at large: Acute and convalescent COVID-19 samples came from the United States, Italy and Spain. PBMCs, B-cell-depleted T cells, or T cells provided the cDNA or gDNA that made up the material.

In the original workflow: Amplification with reference gene primers provided the estimates of nucleated cell counts. Sequencing was performed with immunoSEQ multiplex PCR; in TCRdb, only in-frame clones are kept and a portion is missing. That table furnishes V, J and clone size, whereas the DNA furnished D and trimming. The sample lists approximately 260,000 clones; roughly 80% were seen once. This CDR3 is built from 16 residues. CDR1 and CDR2 (germline): SNHLY, FYNNEI. V was trimmed by 2 bases and J by 6 bases, leaving 20 bases between them. The gene calls are TRBV2 and TRBJ2-7, with D unclear. Sequenced input: peripheral blood. This receptor was taken from a woman older than 75 with active or convalescent COVID-19. CDR3 region: CASSERWQLTESEQYF. The CDR3 DNA sequence: TGTGCCAGCAGTGAACGGTGGCAGCTGACTGAGTCCGAGCAGTACTTC.